Listed below are T cell receptor beta chains from one sample, sequenced in a study of blood T cell repertoires in COVID-19. Data came from immunoSEQ multiplex PCR; TCRdb stores just in-frame clones and leaves some out. The sample includes approximately 210,000 clones, around four fifths of them seen just once. Sequencing input: peripheral blood. The receptors originated from a woman at least 80 years old with COVID-19, enrolled during active disease. CDR3s include the opening cysteine and the closing phenylalanine or tryptophan. A D gene is named only where the DNA matches it firmly. Not all rows give a size; the values are once, few, many and, for expanded clones, a class.

v_gene	d_gene	abundance	j_gene	CDR3nt	CDR3aa
TRBV9	-	-	TRBJ1-1	TGTGCCAGCAGCGTAGATGGGGGGGGCACTGAAGCTTTCTTT	CASSVDGGGTEAFF
TRBV9	TRBD2	-	TRBJ2-6	TGTGCCAGCAGCGTAGCTACCCTAGCGGGGGGTGCTGGGGCCAACGTCCTGACTTTC	CASSVATLAGGAGANVLTF
TRBV10-3	-	-	TRBJ1-1	TGTGCCATCAGCCGGCAGGAGGGAGGATCTGAAGCTTTCTTT	CAISRQEGGSEAFF
TRBV28	TRBD1	-	TRBJ1-5	TGTGCCAGCAGTTTAAGCGGACAGGGCGGGGATCAGCCCCAGCATTTT	CASSLSGQGGDQPQHF
TRBV7-9	-	once	TRBJ1-1	TGTGCCAGCAGCTTGGGGAGAACCGGCAACACTGAAGCTTTCTTT	CASSLGRTGNTEAFF
TRBV18	-	-	TRBJ1-5	TGTGCCAGCTCCCCTATGACAGGAGAGGGGCCCCAGCATTTT	CASSPMTGEGPQHF
TRBV6-4	-	-	TRBJ2-3	TGTGCCAGCAGTACCACCAAGGGGTCGACAGATACGCAGTATTTT	CASSTTKGSTDTQYF
TRBV3-1/TRBV3-2	TRBD2	-	TRBJ2-3	TGTGCCAGCAGCCAAGTGCTGCGGGGGGGCACAGATACGCAGTATTTT	CASSQVLRGGTDTQYF
TRBV5-1	TRBD2	-	TRBJ2-3	TGCGCCAGCAGCTCGATTAGCGGGGGCCCAGATACGCAGTATTTT	CASSSISGGPDTQYF
TRBV7-2	-	-	TRBJ1-5	TGTGCCAGCAGCCCGGGGTGGGGATCCGGTCAGCCCCAGCATTTT	CASSPGWGSGQPQHF
TRBV5-8	-	-	TRBJ1-3	TGTGCCAGCAGCTTGGGTGCGAGATCTGGAAACACCATATATTTT	CASSLGARSGNTIYF
TRBV5-1	-	-	TRBJ1-1	TGCGCCAGCAGCCTCATGGGAGGGGTGAACACTGAAGCTTTCTTT	CASSLMGGVNTEAFF
TRBV20-1	-	-	TRBJ2-5	TGCAGTGCTAGTGGAGGGTTGTTAGCGGAGACCCAGTACTTC	CSASGGLLAETQYF
TRBV3-1/TRBV3-2	-	once	TRBJ1-4	TGTGCCAGCAGCCAGGCCCCAGGGGCAACTAATGAAAAACTGTTTTTT	CASSQAPGATNEKLFF
TRBV25-1	-	-	TRBJ1-5	TGTGCCAGCAGTGGCGGGGTTCATCAGCCCCAGCATTTT	CASSGGVHQPQHF
TRBV19	TRBD1	-	TRBJ1-4	TGTGCCAGTAGTACCCGACAGGGCCTGGGAAAACTGTTTTTT	CASSTRQGLGKLFF
TRBV30	-	-	TRBJ1-2	TGTGCCTGGAATGCGGGAGCAGCTAACTATGGCTACACCTTC	CAWNAGAANYGYTF
TRBV27	TRBD2	-	TRBJ2-1	TGTGCCAGCAGTTTATCTCCCCCCGGGGGGAGTGAGCAGTTCTTC	CASSLSPPGGSEQFF
TRBV2	-	once	TRBJ1-5	TGTGCCAGCAGTGGCCTGGGGGGGGATCAGCCCCAGCATTTT	CASSGLGGDQPQHF
TRBV9	TRBD1	few	TRBJ1-2	TGTGCCAGCAGCGTAGGGAGACAGGGTTATGGCTACACCTTC	CASSVGRQGYGYTF
TRBV5-1	-	few	TRBJ1-1	TGCGCCAGCAGAGCGGACCCGAACACTGAAGCTTTCTTT	CASRADPNTEAFF
TRBV27	TRBD1	-	TRBJ2-2	TGTGCCAGCAGTTCCGGGACAGGGGGAGCCGGGGAGCTGTTTTTT	CASSSGTGGAGELFF
TRBV2	TRBD1	-	TRBJ1-5	TGTGCCAGCAGTGGGGACAGGGGGCGAGGGGGCAATCAGCCCCAGCATTTT	CASSGDRGRGGNQPQHF
TRBV5-1	TRBD1	-	TRBJ1-2	TGCGCCAGCAGCTTGGCCGCGAGACAGGGGGTCTATGGCTACACCTTC	CASSLAARQGVYGYTF
TRBV11-2	-	-	TRBJ1-6	TGTGCCAGCAGCTTACTAATAACTTATTCACCCCTCCACTTT	CASSLLITYSPLHF
TRBV12-3/TRBV12-4	-	-	TRBJ1-3	TGTGCCAGCAGAAGGAGCTCTGGAAACACCATATATTTT	CASRRSSGNTIYF
TRBV25-1	-	-	TRBJ1-3	TGTGCCAGCAGTGGGTGGACAGCTAGCAACACCATATATTTT	CASSGWTASNTIYF
TRBV7-5	-	once	TRBJ2-5	TGTGTCAGAAGCTTAGAGCGGGGGGTGTGGGAGACCCAGTACTTC	CVRSLERGVWETQYF
TRBV19	-	once	TRBJ1-4	TGTGCCAGTAGACCGACAGCAACTAATGAAAAACTGTTTTTT	CASRPTATNEKLFF
TRBV18	-	few	TRBJ1-5	TGTGCCAGCTCACCCCCGGGGGGGGGCAATCAGCCCCAGCATTTT	CASSPPGGGNQPQHF
TRBV3-1/TRBV3-2	TRBD1	-	TRBJ1-5	TGTGCCAGCAGCCAGGACAGGGTTCCTGATCAGCCCCAGCATTTT	CASSQDRVPDQPQHF
TRBV2	TRBD2	-	TRBJ2-3	TGTGCCAGCGGCCTAGCGGGGGGAACAGATACGCAGTATTTT	CASGLAGGTDTQYF
TRBV19	-	once	TRBJ2-1	TGTGCCACCCTTCCCGGGACACCTTACAATGAGCAGTTCTTC	CATLPGTPYNEQFF
TRBV30	TRBD1	-	TRBJ1-5	TGTGCCTGGAGTGTTAAGACAGGGGGAAATCAGCCCCAGCATTTT	CAWSVKTGGNQPQHF
TRBV28	-	-	TRBJ1-5	TGTGCCAGCAGTTTCTCGGGCAGGGCAAAAAACAATCAGCCCCAGCATTTT	CASSFSGRAKNNQPQHF
TRBV7-2	TRBD2	-	TRBJ2-1	TGTGCCAGCAGCCCTGGGGCGGGGGGGATCTCCTACAATGAGCAGTTCTTC	CASSPGAGGISYNEQFF
TRBV7-2	TRBD2	-	TRBJ2-7	TGTGCCAGCAGCTTCGTGCGGGGGGGCCCCTACGAGCAGTACTTC	CASSFVRGGPYEQYF
TRBV6-5	-	-	TRBJ1-1	TGTGCCAGCAGTTACGGACAGAACACTGAAGCTTTCTTT	CASSYGQNTEAFF
TRBV29-1	-	-	TRBJ1-2	TGCAGCGTTGAGCGGAGGGGTATCGGGAATAACTATGGCTACACCTTC	CSVERRGIGNNYGYTF
TRBV10-3	-	-	TRBJ2-3	TGTGCCATCAGTGCAGTGGAGGGAGATACGCAGTATTTT	CAISAVEGDTQYF